The 25 T cell receptor beta chains below all came from one sample that was sequenced in a study of technical replicates of blood from a handful of donors. Sequencing was performed with immunoSEQ multiplex PCR; in TCRdb, only in-frame clones are kept and a portion is missing. Counted here are under 75,000 clones, approximately 86% occurring once; the ten biggest clones make up approximately 5.4%. Sequencing was done on a sample of PBMCs. These receptors came from a human donor in good health. Some clones in this sample may be carry-over from other donors' samples.

CDR3 residues: CASATGNEQFF. CDR3 DNA sequence: TGTGCCAGCGCGACCGGGAATGAGCAGTTCTTC. This chain uses TRBV28 with TRBJ2-1; D unresolved. Trimming left V 8 bases short and J 7 bases short, with 9 bases between. Germline V gene sequence: CDR1 MDHEN, CDR2 SYDVKM. CDR3 length equals 11 residues.

The chain employs TRBV2 and TRBJ2-7; D not resolved. Trimming took 3 bases from V and 0 from J, leaving 9 bases between them. Germline V CDR1 and CDR2: SNHLY, FYNNEI. The CDR3 contains 14 residues. The CDR3 loop reads CASSDAGGSYEQYF. The DNA of the CDR3 is TGTGCCAGCAGTGACGCTGGCGGCTCCTACGAGCAGTACTTC.

The chain uses TRBV2 and TRBJ1-1; 8 nucleotides align to TRBD1. V lost 7 bases, J lost 1 base, and 5 bases stayed unmatched. The CDR3 is 14 amino acids. Germline V CDR1 and CDR2: SNHLY, FYNNEI. This chain's CDR3 is CASTTDRANTEAFF. CDR3 coding DNA: TGTGCCAGCACAACGGACAGGGCGAACACTGAAGCTTTCTTT.

The chain employs TRBV6-5 and TRBJ1-1, with D perhaps TRBD1 (6 bases). With 4 bases removed from V and 3 bases from J, the gap between germline ends came to 15 bases. CDR1 is MNHEY, CDR2 SVGAGI, per germline. The CDR3 extends over 15 amino acids. The DNA for the CDR3 is TGTGCCAGCAGTTTAGGGGACACTATATACACTGAAGCTTTCTTT. Translation gives CASSLGDTIYTEAFF.

V gene TRBV7-2 combines with J gene TRBJ1-2, with D possibly being TRBD1 (6 bases). Germline V CDR1 and CDR2: SGHTA, FQGNSA. The CDR3 is 13 amino acids. V lost 7 bases and J lost 7, with 16 bases in between. In DNA form, the CDR3 reads TGTGCCAGCACCCTGGGGCTAGGGGGTGGCTACACCTTC. Amino acids: CASTLGLGGGYTF. The whole variable domain, remainder taken from reference TRBV7-2 and TRBJ1-2, is GAGVSQSPSNKVTEKGKDVELRCDPISGHTALYWYRQSLGQGLEFLIYFQGNSAPDKSGLPSDRFSAERTGGSVSTLTIQRTQQEDSAVYLCASTLGLGGGYTFGSGTRLTVV.

This clone was detected only a few times. This chain uses TRBV30 with TRBJ1-1, with unresolved D. Trimming removed 1 base from V and 0 bases from J, with 6 bases in between. The CDR3 spans 13 residues. Germline values: CDR1 GTSNPN, CDR2 SVGIG (reference sequence). The CDR3 DNA is TGTGCCTGGAGTGGCCAGATGAACACTGAAGCTTTCTTT. Protein product: CAWSGQMNTEAFF. The whole variable domain, filled in from reference TRBV30 and TRBJ1-1, reads SQTIHQWPATLVQPVGSPLSLECTVEGTSNPNLYWYRQAAGRGLQLLFYSVGIGQISSEVPQNLSASRPQDRQFILSSKKLLLSDSGFYLCAWSGQMNTEAFFGQGTRLTVV.

This chain links TRBV5-4 with TRBJ1-1; no reliable D call. Germline lookup yields CDR1 SGHNT and CDR2 YYREEE (reference sequence). The V end lost 0 bases, the J end lost 3 bases, and 9 bases lay between the germline ends. This CDR3 spans 14 amino acids. Here the CDR3 DNA reads TGTGCCAGCAGCTTGGCCGGTCCGGACACTGAAGCTTTCTTT. As protein: CASSLAGPDTEAFF.

The rearrangement links TRBV7-6 to TRBJ2-3, with TRBD2 matching 8 bases. Per the germline V gene, CDR1 is SGHVS and CDR2 is FNYEAQ. The CDR3 consists of 12 residues. V lost 5 bases and J lost 12; bases outside the gene matches: 7. The CDR3 region has the DNA TGTGCCAGCAGCGATAGGACTAGCATTCAGTATTTT. As protein: CASSDRTSIQYF.

The chain employs TRBV7-9 and TRBJ2-4; 11 bases map to TRBD2. Trimming cost V 4 bases and J 6 bases; bases outside gene matches: 14. Germline-derived CDR1 and CDR2 are SEHNR and FQNEAQ (reference sequence). CDR3 size: 18 residues. CDR3 amino acids: CASSYPPRLAGSSNIQYF. The CDR3 region has the DNA TGTGCCAGCAGCTACCCGCCCCGACTAGCGGGATCCTCAAACATTCAGTACTTC.

V gene TRBV6-6 combines with J gene TRBJ2-7, with D possibly being TRBD2 (6 bases). V lost 8 bases, J lost 4 bases, and 15 bases lay in between. The CDR3 runs 13 residues. Germline CDR1 is MNHNY and CDR2 is SVGAGI (reference sequence). As DNA, the CDR3 is TGTGCCAGCTGGGGACTTTCTGGGTACGAGCAGTACTTC. Translating it yields CASWGLSGYEQYF.

The gene calls are TRBV11-2 and TRBJ2-3, with 8 bases aligning to TRBD2. Germline assignment: CDR1 SGHAT and CDR2 FQNNGV. The CDR3 extends over 16 amino acids. J lost 5 bases, V lost 3 bases, and 10 bases had no gene match. The CDR3 region is CASSFNSGGRQDTQYF. CDR3 nucleotide sequence: TGTGCCAGCAGCTTTAACTCGGGAGGGCGACAAGATACGCAGTATTTT.

The chain links TRBV5-6 to TRBJ2-7, with 11 bases matching TRBD2. The CDR3 is 16 residues long. CDR1 and CDR2 (germline): SGHDT, YYEEEE. V lost 4 bases, J lost 5 bases, and 11 bases stayed unmatched. The CDR3 region has the DNA TGTGCCAGCAGCCCGTTAGGGACTAGCGGACTCAACGAGCAGTACTTC. Residues: CASSPLGTSGLNEQYF.

The gene calls are TRBV7-2 and TRBJ2-5; 12 bases map to TRBD2. J gave up 2 bases and V 4 bases, and 5 bases lay outside the gene matches. CDR1 and CDR2 (germline): SGHTA, FQGNSA. The CDR3 totals 16 residues. Here the CDR3 DNA reads TGTGCCAGCAGCTCTAGGACTAGCGGGGTTCAAGAGACCCAGTACTTC. Encoded protein: CASSSRTSGVQETQYF.

The chain is built from TRBV4-3 and TRBJ2-1; 7 nucleotides agree with TRBD2. V dropped 4 bases and J dropped 8; count of bases not matched to a gene: 11. This CDR3 is built from 15 residues. From germline, CDR1 is LGHNA and CDR2 YSLEER. The CDR3 DNA is TGCGCCAGCAGCCCCCTGACGGGAGGCACTGATGAGCAGTTCTTC. Protein: CASSPLTGGTDEQFF.

This clone has just one count. V gene TRBV4-1 combines with J gene TRBJ2-3, with a tentative D call TRBD1 (6 bases). The CDR3 spans 13 residues. Germline CDR1 is MGHRA and CDR2 is YSYEKL. V was clipped by 4 bases and J by 11 bases, with 16 bases between them. CDR3 residues: CASSRLGAGGQYF. CDR3 nucleotide sequence: TGCGCCAGCAGCCGGTTGGGGGCCGGAGGGCAGTATTTT.

J is TRBJ1-2 and V is TRBV7-3, with TRBD1 matching over 7 bases. The germline V gene encodes CDR1 SGHTA and CDR2 FQGTGA. The CDR3 sequence is 13 residues long. The V segment lost 6 bases and the J segment 8 bases; nucleotides outside the gene matches: 9. CDR3 in amino acids: CASSLTGVSGYTF. In DNA, the CDR3 is TGTGCCAGCAGTCTTACAGGGGTGTCCGGCTACACCTTC.

The chain links TRBV2 to TRBJ1-5; the match to TRBD1 covers 10 bases. Germline CDR1 is SNHLY and CDR2 is FYNNEI. V lost 7 bases to trimming and J lost 2 bases; unmatched junction nucleotides: 5. This CDR3 comprises 15 residues. The CDR3 nucleotides are TGTGCCAGCAAACGGGACAGGGGTGGCAATCAGCCCCAGCATTTT. Protein sequence: CASKRDRGGNQPQHF.

Worth noting for this clone: Just one base apart from a much larger clone, this may be a read error. The rearrangement joins TRBV6-5 to TRBJ2-5; TRBD1 might be the D (5 bases). The germline gives CDR1 MNHEY, CDR2 SVGAGI. This CDR3 spans 14 amino acids. As DNA, the CDR3 is TGTGTCAGCAGTTACTCGCAGGGTGTAAAGACCCAGTACTTC. It encodes CVSSYSQGVKTQYF.

The rearrangement joins TRBV4-3 to TRBJ2-1, with a possible D match to TRBD2 (5 bases). The V gene lost 1 base and the J gene lost 3 bases, with 19 bases spanning the gap. This CDR3 has 18 residues. Germline V gene data show CDR1 as LGHNA and CDR2 as YSLEER. CDR3 amino acids: CASSQVHKPRGYYNEQFF. CDR3 bases: TGCGCCAGCAGCCAAGTCCACAAACCGCGAGGGTACTACAATGAGCAGTTCTTC.

V usage is TRBV18 and J usage is TRBJ1-4, with 8 bases identical to TRBD1. V gave up 4 bases and J gave up 2 bases; unmatched junction bases: 6. The length of the CDR3 is 16 residues. Germline V lookup: CDR1 KGHSH, CDR2 LQKENI. CDR3 nucleotide sequence: TGTGCCAGCTCACTGGACAGGGTGCAGACTAATGAAAAACTGTTTTTT. The encoded protein is CASSLDRVQTNEKLFF.

The chain uses TRBV4-3 and TRBJ2-4; D is possibly TRBD1 (6 bases). V lost 4 bases and J lost 0, with 19 bases in between. The germline V gene encodes CDR1 LGHNA and CDR2 YSLEER. The CDR3 runs 18 residues. The CDR3 DNA is TGCGCCAGCAGCCGGTCCTCATTGGACAGCATAGCCAAAAACATTCAGTACTTC. Its translation: CASSRSSLDSIAKNIQYF.

The V gene is TRBV29-1, the J gene TRBJ2-2; 9 bases align to TRBD2. Germline-derived CDR1 and CDR2 are SQVTM and ANQGSEA. The CDR3 is made up of 14 amino acids. The V and J ends lost 6 bases and 4 bases, in that order; junction bases with no gene match: 6. CDR3 sequence reads: CSVSSGGITGELFF. The CDR3 bases are TGCAGCGTCAGCAGCGGGGGGATCACCGGGGAGCTGTTTTTT.

For the CDR3, the DNA is TGCGCCAGCAGCCAAGGGGGGCTTTTAGGCAATCAGCCCCAGCATTTT. The encoded protein is CASSQGGLLGNQPQHF. This chain connects TRBV4-1 to TRBJ1-5; TRBD1 might be the D (6 bases). CDR3 length equals 16 residues. Per the germline V gene, CDR1 is MGHRA and CDR2 is YSYEKL. V was trimmed by 1 base and J by 2 bases, leaving 12 bases between them.

This clone was seen a single time. The chain links TRBV5-5 to TRBJ1-6; no definite D call. V dropped 0 bases and J dropped 3 bases, with 7 bases sitting between them. Germline V lookup: CDR1 SGHKS, CDR2 YYEKEE (reference sequence). This CDR3 is 15 amino acids long. The CDR3 reads CASSLGASYNSPLHF. In DNA, the CDR3 is TGTGCCAGCAGCTTGGGTGCTAGCTATAATTCACCCCTCCACTTT.

The V call is TRBV15, the J call TRBJ1-4; possibly TRBD1 for D (5 bases). Germline values: CDR1 LNHNV, CDR2 YYDKDF (reference sequence). V lost 0 bases to trimming and J lost 7 bases, with 18 bases between them. There are 17 residues in the CDR3. CDR3 loop: CATSREGPGSLTEKLFF. Written as DNA, the CDR3 is TGTGCCACCAGCAGAGAGGGGCCCGGCTCCTTAACTGAAAAACTGTTTTTT.